The source of this T cell receptor (beta chain) is a study of blood T cell repertoires in COVID-19 (dated by TCRdb to about 2020). About the full investigation: Collaborator samples came from the United States, Italy and Spain and covered acute and convalescent phases of COVID-19. The material from the prospective study consisted of cDNA or gDNA derived from T cells, B-cell-depleted T cells, or PBMCs. The dataset comprised deeply sampled blood TCRbeta repertoires from subjects exposed to, actively infected with, or recovered from COVID-19. A freely available public database, intended as a resource for researchers studying the immune response to SARS-CoV-2, is where the repertoires were released. Samples were obtained from the ongoing ImmuneRACE study (first 160 participants) and from over 1,000 subjects provided by 6 global collaborators. The sample metadata nearly always contained a de-identified subject ID, COVID-19 status, age in years and sex. Where available, HLA class I and class II types were taken from metadata supplied by the sample provider and were not determined by assay-based typing.

The germline V gene sets CDR1 to SGHAT and CDR2 to FQNNGV. The CDR3 runs 16 residues from the cysteine to the phenylalanine. Left in the record is the CDR3 DNA by itself, 48 bases read in frame from the first base. Trimming at the junction amounts to 3 bases on V and 2 bases on J, and the germline ends lie 15 bases apart. In the prospective study, participants were about 18 to 90 years old, resided in fewer than 25 geographic areas of the United States, and were enrolled through a virtual design. To assign participants to cohorts, the prospective study relied on clinical history that participants themselves reported in a screening survey and a study questionnaire. Recovered participants in ImmuneRACE Cohort 3 were defined as having two consecutive negative NP/OP PCR tests, clearance from a healthcare professional, or resolution of symptoms. In the prospective study, mobile phlebotomists collected whole blood, serum and a nasopharyngeal or oropharyngeal swab from each participant. Over a 2-month period, participants in the prospective study had the option of providing additional blood draws and questionnaires. Blood samples from the prospective study were shipped frozen or at room temperature prior to DNA extraction.

As to this clone: Its target antigen remains unknown. The sample holds no much larger clone one base away, and base qualities are not on file.

Study-wide conclusions, independent of this receptor: The quantity of clinical and demographic metadata differed by source and by participant and was supplied without curation.

TCRbeta CDR3 regions were amplified from genomic DNA by means of the immunoSEQ Assay, a bias-controlled multiplex PCR. Processing in the source paper ran as follows. The number of nucleated cells in each sample was estimated by amplification of reference gene primers within the assay. Sequence reads were collapsed and filtered to measure the absolute abundance of every unique TCRbeta CDR3 rearrangement. For each sample, productive Simpson clonality was calculated by taking the square root of Simpson's diversity index across productive rearrangements. TCRdb's version of the immuneACCESS table is confined to in-frame rearrangements and falls short of the full clone set. An unresolved V gene accounts for under half of the shortfall where checked; the remainder is of unknown origin. D and trimming come from the DNA, and the V and J calls and clone size come from that table. The table for this sample lists about 350,000 clones; roughly nine tenths of them were counted only once. The ten largest make up over 0.8% of the sample.

This receptor was identified in a woman aged 25 to 45 who had recovered from COVID-19. In this chain, TRBV11-2 is recombined with TRBJ2-3; the D region possibly corresponds to TRBD2 (6 bases align). The specimen was PBMCs or T cells enriched from blood (not recorded which). The sequence in DNA is TGTGCCAGCAGCTTTCCGCGTGGCGGGACCACAGATACGCAGTATTTT. It codes for CASSFPRGGTTDTQYF.